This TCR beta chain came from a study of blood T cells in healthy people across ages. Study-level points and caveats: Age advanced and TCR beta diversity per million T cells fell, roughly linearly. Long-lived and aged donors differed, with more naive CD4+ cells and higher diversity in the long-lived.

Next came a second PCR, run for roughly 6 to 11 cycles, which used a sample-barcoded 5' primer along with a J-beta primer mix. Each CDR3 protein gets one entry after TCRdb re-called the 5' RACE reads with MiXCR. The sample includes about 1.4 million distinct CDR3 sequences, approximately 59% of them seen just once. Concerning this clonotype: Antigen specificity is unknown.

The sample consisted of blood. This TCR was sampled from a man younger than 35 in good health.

CDR3 amino acids: CATSRGKEHQPQHF. In nucleotides, the CDR3 is TGTGCCACCAGCAGAGGTAAAGAACATCAGCCCCAGCATTTT. The chain couples TRBV15 to TRBJ1-5; no reliable D call. V was shortened by 1 base and J by 5 bases, with 9 bases between the two germline ends. The CDR3 is made up of 14 amino acids. Looked up from germline, CDR1 is LNHNV and CDR2 is YYDKDF (reference sequence).